Presented here are 32 T cell receptor beta chains from one specimen sequenced in a study of T-cell memory formation after mild COVID-19. TCRdb itself ran the 5' RACE reads through MiXCR, one entry per CDR3 protein. The data show approximately 290,000 distinct CDR3 sequences, 15% seen once. Sequenced input: PBMCs or a T cell subset sorted from them (not recorded which). The receptors were gathered from a man aged 18 to 30 who had mild COVID-19 (a few samples of this study predate the infection). Cell type and time point are not known.

The gene calls are TRBV20-1 and TRBJ2-5; D is perhaps TRBD2 (7 bases). The V gene lost 6 bases and the J gene lost 7 bases, with 15 bases spanning the gap. The CDR3 sequence is 12 residues long. CDR1 and CDR2 from the germline V gene are DFQATT and SNEGSKA (reference sequence). The chain's CDR3 is CSARREGGTQYF. Written as DNA, the CDR3 is TGCAGTGCCCGCAGGGAGGGGGGGACCCAGTACTTC.

This clonotype was seen a few times. The rearrangement joins TRBV12-5 to TRBJ2-1; possibly TRBD1 for D (5 bases). The length of the CDR3 is 12 residues. Germline CDR1 reads LGHNT; CDR2 reads FRNRAP. V was shortened by 7 bases and J by 7 bases, with 11 bases between the two germline ends. The CDR3, as DNA: TGTGCTAGTGCTATCCAGGGAAATGAGCAGTTCTTC. It specifies CASAIQGNEQFF.

In this sample, this clonotype turned up a few times. The J gene is TRBJ1-2, the V gene TRBV5-1; possibly TRBD1 for D (5 bases). Trimming cost V 3 bases and J 8 bases, with 14 bases left between them. The CDR3 has 13 amino acids. The germline CDR1 and CDR2 sequences are SGHRS and YFSETQ. The CDR3 nucleotides are TGCGCCAGCAGCTGGGGGACGTCGGGAGGCTACACCTTC. Translated, it gives CASSWGTSGGYTF.

The V and J genes are TRBV5-1 and TRBJ1-2; D perhaps matches TRBD1 (6 bases). The CDR3 has 16 residues. Trimming shortened V by 2 bases and J by 4 bases, and 18 bases separated the two germline ends. Germline loops: CDR1 SGHRS, CDR2 YFSETQ. CDR3 region: CASSFQGSYIGYGYTF. CDR3 coding DNA: TGCGCCAGCAGCTTCCAGGGGTCTTATATTGGCTATGGCTACACCTTC.

Ten or more counts support this clonotype. The chain combines TRBV20-1 with TRBJ2-3; weak D call: TRBD2 (6 bases). Germline loops: CDR1 DFQATT, CDR2 SNEGSKA (reference sequence). V lost 6 bases, J lost 1 base, and 17 bases lay in between. This CDR3 region has 15 residues. The CDR3 spells CSAAQSGSGTDTQYF. CDR3 nucleotide sequence: TGCAGTGCAGCGCAAAGCGGGTCCGGCACAGATACGCAGTATTTT.

This sequence joins TRBV12-3 or TRBV12-4 and TRBJ1-1; 9 bases match TRBD1. The ends lost 5 bases at V and 4 bases at J; junction bases unmatched: 8. The CDR3 runs 15 residues. The CDR3 nucleotides are TGTGCCAGCAGTACGGGACAGGGTGGAACCACTGAAGCTTTCTTT. This translates into CASSTGQGGTTEAFF.

This clonotype appeared a few times. This chain connects TRBV5-1 to TRBJ2-4; no clear D gene. V was trimmed by 4 bases and J by 7 bases, leaving 15 bases between them. The CDR3 is made up of 14 amino acids. CDR1 is SGHRS and CDR2 is YFSETQ in the germline V gene. The CDR3 protein is CASSQQDQRNIQYF. The CDR3 DNA reads TGCGCCAGCAGCCAGCAGGATCAGCGTAACATTCAGTACTTC.

This clonotype was recorded at least ten times. V is TRBV7-9 and J is TRBJ2-1; D possibly corresponds to TRBD2 (5 bases). The CDR3 has 13 residues. Trimming took 1 base from V and 7 from J, leaving 8 bases between them. Germline assignment: CDR1 SEHNR and CDR2 FQNEAQ (reference sequence). CDR3 residues: CASSLGGLNEQFF. The DNA for the CDR3 is TGTGCCAGCAGCTTAGGAGGGCTGAATGAGCAGTTCTTC.

This clonotype has a handful of counts. The V call is TRBV5-4, the J call TRBJ2-5, with TRBD2 matching 10 bases. The germline gives CDR1 SGHNT, CDR2 YYREEE (reference sequence). The CDR3 totals 14 residues. V shed 5 bases and J 5 bases; nucleotides not matched to a gene: 6. As DNA, the CDR3 is TGTGCCAGCAGGCTGGGACTAGCGATTGAGACCCAGTACTTC. Protein product: CASRLGLAIETQYF. Supplemented by reference TRBV5-4 and TRBJ2-5, the full variable domain reads ETGVTQSPTHLIKTRGQQVTLRCSSQSGHNTVSWYQQALGQGPQFIFQYYREEENGRGNFPPRFSGLQFPNYSSELNVNALELDDSALYLCASRLGLAIETQYFGPGTRLLVL.

This clonotype was recorded a few times. This sequence joins TRBV7-6 and TRBJ1-1; D uncertain. This CDR3 region has 14 residues. Germline V gene lookup returns CDR1 SGHVS and CDR2 FNYEAQ. Trimming took 5 bases from V and 5 from J, leaving 15 bases between them. CDR3 DNA sequence: TGTGCCAGCAGCCCGGAGGGATCCAAGACTGAAGCTTTCTTT. Translating it yields CASSPEGSKTEAFF.

This rearrangement joins TRBV7-9 to TRBJ2-5; D possibly corresponds to TRBD2 (5 bases). Per the germline V gene, CDR1 is SEHNR and CDR2 is FQNEAQ (reference sequence). The length of the CDR3 is 14 residues. Trimming pared 7 bases from V and 5 bases from J, leaving 17 bases between. CDR3 in DNA: TGTGCCAGCAACGTGGGGAGTGGGATGGAGACCCAGTACTTC. Its protein is CASNVGSGMETQYF.

The chain joins TRBV7-2 to TRBJ1-2; D remains unclear. V was pared by 5 bases and J by 11 bases, with 18 bases between. Germline CDR1 and CDR2: SGHTA and FQGNSA. CDR3 length: 13 amino acids. The CDR3 DNA reads TGTGCCAGCAGCCCAGACCGACCAGAACGATACACCTTC. Protein sequence: CASSPDRPERYTF.

The chain carries TRBV5-1 and TRBJ1-2; D is ambiguous. Germline V CDR1 and CDR2: SGHRS, YFSETQ. This CDR3 contains 14 residues. Deletions cut 4 bases from V and 6 bases from J, with 16 bases between. CDR3 sequence (DNA): TGCGCCAGCAGCGTAACGAATCCCCGTGATGGCTACACCTTC. Translation: CASSVTNPRDGYTF.

The DNA for the CDR3 is TGTGCCAGCAGCCATGGACAGGGGGCATCGGAGACCCAGTACTTC. This translates into CASSHGQGASETQYF. The chain carries TRBV4-2 and TRBJ2-5; 11 bases agree with TRBD1. Germline assignment: CDR1 LGHNA and CDR2 YNFKEQ. V trimming: 3 bases; J trimming: 5 bases; junction bases outside the gene matches: 5. This CDR3 region has 15 residues.

In its sample, this clonotype was seen once. J is TRBJ1-5 and V is TRBV7-2; D is ambiguous. Germline values: CDR1 SGHTA, CDR2 FQGNSA. V lost 5 bases, J lost 1 base, and 12 bases lay in between. This CDR3 has 15 amino acids. The CDR3 region is CASSPVWQSNQPQHF. CDR3 nucleotides: TGTGCCAGCAGCCCAGTTTGGCAGAGCAATCAGCCCCAGCATTTT.

The CDR3: CSASGGIGGQPQHF. Here the CDR3 DNA reads TGCAGTGCTAGCGGCGGGATTGGTGGTCAGCCCCAGCATTTT. This rearrangement joins TRBV20-1 to TRBJ1-5; no firm D call. This CDR3 contains 14 residues. The germline V and J ends were trimmed by 3 bases and 6 bases, with 15 bases remaining between them. Germline V gene sequence: CDR1 DFQATT, CDR2 SNEGSKA (reference sequence).

This clonotype was detected only a few times. The chain combines TRBV6-5 with TRBJ2-5; D is uncertain. This CDR3 comprises 14 residues. V was trimmed by 1 base and J by 2 bases, leaving 8 bases between them. CDR1 is MNHEY and CDR2 is SVGAGI in the germline V gene. The CDR3 protein is CASSYLERQETQYF. CDR3 DNA: TGTGCCAGCAGTTACTTAGAACGGCAAGAGACCCAGTACTTC.

The sample holds a few counts of this clonotype. This rearrangement joins TRBV7-2 to TRBJ1-2; D remains ambiguous. This CDR3 is built from 12 residues. The V gene lost 3 bases and the J gene lost 4 bases, with 6 bases spanning the gap. Germline V gene lookup returns CDR1 SGHTA and CDR2 FQGNSA. CDR3 nucleotide sequence: TGTGCCAGCAGCTTCGGAGCCTATGGCTACACCTTC. This encodes CASSFGAYGYTF. Full variable domain (outside the CDR3, taken from reference TRBV7-2 and TRBJ1-2): GAGVSQSPSNKVTEKGKDVELRCDPISGHTALYWYRQSLGQGLEFLIYFQGNSAPDKSGLPSDRFSAERTGGSVSTLTIQRTQQEDSAVYLCASSFGAYGYTFGSGTRLTVV.

The rearrangement uses TRBV7-9 and TRBJ2-3; D is perhaps TRBD1 or TRBD2 (5 bases each). Trimming left V 4 bases short and J 2 bases short, with 13 bases between. The germline V gene has CDR1 SEHNR and CDR2 FQNEAQ (reference sequence). The length of the CDR3 is 15 residues. CDR3 in amino acids: CASSSRGRSTDTQYF. CDR3 nucleotides: TGTGCCAGCAGCTCCCGGGGCAGATCCACAGATACGCAGTATTTT.

The CDR3 is CASSTQRQETQYF. CDR3 bases: TGTGCCAGCAGCACGCAACGCCAGGAGACCCAGTACTTC. The V call is TRBV6-5, the J call TRBJ2-5; D not certain. Trimming left V 6 bases short and J 5 bases short, with 13 bases between. This CDR3 has 13 amino acids. Germline values: CDR1 MNHEY, CDR2 SVGAGI.

This clonotype appeared a few times. The rearrangement uses TRBV4-1 and TRBJ1-2; 12 bases fit TRBD1. The CDR3 totals 17 residues. Per germline, CDR1 MGHRA and CDR2 YSYEKL. Losses at the gene ends were 3 bases for V and 8 bases for J; bases not matched to a gene: 13. CDR3 in DNA: TGCGCCAGCAGCCAGCGCTTCTCCGGGACAGGGGGCCGGGGCTACACCTTC. Translation gives CASSQRFSGTGGRGYTF.

This clonotype came up a few times. V gene TRBV12-3 or TRBV12-4 combines with J gene TRBJ2-1; D possibly corresponds to TRBD2 (6 bases). This CDR3 has 18 amino acids. Trimming removed 5 bases from V and 4 bases from J, with 24 bases in between. CDR3 sequence: CASSHPVITGRGYNEQFF. The CDR3 nucleotides read TGTGCCAGCAGTCACCCCGTGATAACGGGGCGGGGTTACAATGAGCAGTTCTTC.

There are a few counts of this clonotype. The genes are TRBV7-8 and TRBJ2-5; 9 bases fit TRBD2. Germline CDR1 SGHVS, CDR2 FQNEAQ. V dropped 0 bases and J dropped 3; count of bases not matched to a gene: 2. The CDR3 extends over 15 amino acids. The CDR3 bases are TGTGCCAGCAGCTTAGCGATAGCGGGGGAAGAGACCCAGTACTTC. Translation: CASSLAIAGEETQYF.

This clonotype showed up just a few times. This chain joins TRBV6-5 and TRBJ2-7; 7 bases align to TRBD2. This CDR3 has 13 residues. Germline CDR1 is MNHEY and CDR2 is SVGAGI. After removal of 8 bases from V and 3 bases from J, the junction contained 7 bases not matched to a gene. The CDR3 region is CASGGDRLYEQYF. The DNA of the CDR3 is TGTGCCAGCGGGGGGGACCGACTCTACGAGCAGTACTTC.

V usage is TRBV29-1 and J usage is TRBJ2-3; no clear D. The length of the CDR3 is 14 residues. The V end was cut by 0 bases, the J end by 6 bases, with 13 bases between. Germline V gene lookup returns CDR1 SQVTM and CDR2 ANQGSEA. In DNA, the CDR3 is TGCAGCGTTGAAGATCTGCCGTACATTGATACGCAGTATTTT. As protein: CSVEDLPYIDTQYF.

This chain connects TRBV12-3 or TRBV12-4 to TRBJ1-1; unclear D gene. V lost 5 bases, J lost 1 base, and 8 bases lay in between. The CDR3 consists of 13 residues. CDR3 in amino acids: CASSTQENTEAFF. As DNA, the CDR3 is TGTGCCAGCAGTACTCAGGAGAACACTGAAGCTTTCTTT.

The chain combines TRBV20-1 with TRBJ2-1; weak D call: TRBD2 (6 bases). This CDR3 contains 12 residues. V was trimmed by 8 bases and J by 6 bases, leaving 14 bases between them. CDR1 and CDR2 from the germline V gene are DFQATT and SNEGSKA (reference sequence). The CDR3 sequence: CSSRRDFNEQFF. The CDR3 DNA sequence: TGCAGTTCTCGCCGGGACTTCAATGAGCAGTTCTTC.

The table lists this clonotype with a few counts. This rearrangement joins TRBV18 to TRBJ1-2; D remains unclear. The germline V and J ends were trimmed by 5 bases and 8 bases, with 21 bases remaining between them. This CDR3 region has 15 residues. Germline CDR1 is KGHSH and CDR2 is LQKENI. The chain's CDR3 is CASSSTQDPAYGYTF. DNA for the CDR3: TGTGCCAGCTCAAGCACCCAGGATCCAGCCTACGGCTACACCTTC.

CDR3 amino acids: CASSSGPGQLYGYTF. The CDR3 region has the DNA TGTGCCAGCAGTTCTGGCCCGGGACAGTTGTATGGCTACACCTTC. The chain has TRBV7-2 and TRBJ1-2; 7 bases map to TRBD1. Germline V gene sequence: CDR1 SGHTA, CDR2 FQGNSA. J was trimmed by 5 bases and V by 6 bases; bases with no gene match: 12. The CDR3 totals 15 residues.

This clonotype has just a few counts. This clone may be a read error of a much larger clone one base away. This chain uses TRBV4-3 with TRBJ2-5; TRBD2 aligns across 10 bases. Germline values: CDR1 LGHNA, CDR2 YSLEER. This CDR3 contains 16 residues. The CDR3 region is CASIQGVAGGGETQYF. The DNA of the CDR3 is TGCGCCAGCATCCAAGGAGTAGCGGGGGGCGGAGAGACCCAGTACTTC.

The chain is built from TRBV10-3 and TRBJ2-1; 9 nucleotides line up with TRBD2. Germline CDR1 ENHRY, CDR2 SYGVKD. This CDR3 is 15 amino acids long. With 0 bases clipped from V and 8 bases from J, the junction kept 5 bases outside the gene matches. The CDR3 bases are TGTGCCATCAGTGAGTCTAGCGGGGGACGGGATGAGCAGTTCTTC. Residues: CAISESSGGRDEQFF.

In this sample, this clonotype turned up a few times. This chain joins TRBV6-6 and TRBJ1-5; D gene unclear. Germline V gives CDR1 MNHNY, CDR2 SVGAGI (reference sequence). Trimming took off 6 bases at V and 4 bases at J, with 13 bases between the two ends. The CDR3 runs to 14 residues. This CDR3 reads CASRTRQYNQPQHF. The CDR3 DNA reads as TGTGCCAGCAGAACCCGGCAGTATAATCAGCCCCAGCATTTT.